The T cell receptor (beta chain) under discussion was sequenced for a study of blood T cell repertoires in COVID-19. Study overall: Acute-phase and convalescent COVID-19 samples originated in the United States, Italy and Spain.

CDR1 and CDR2 from the germline V gene are SGHTA and FQGNSA. The length of the CDR3 is 13 residues. With 5 bases clipped from V and 6 bases from J, the junction kept 5 bases outside the gene matches. Source study methods: For nucleated cells, counts were estimated from reference gene primer amplification. Produced via immunoSEQ multiplex PCR; TCRdb's table is partial and in-frame only. The V and J calls and clone size were taken over from that table, and D and trimming were inferred from the DNA. The sample holds around 200,000 clones; approximately 83% are singletons and the top ten take about 2.6%. In its sample, this clone was seen a few times.

The sample taken for sequencing was peripheral blood. This receptor was identified in a human donor with acute or convalescent COVID-19. The donor label of this sample is uncertain. The chain carries TRBV7-2 and TRBJ1-1; 8 bases fit TRBD1. CDR3: CASSQGRGPEAFF. As DNA, the CDR3 is TGTGCCAGCAGCCAGGGCAGGGGGCCTGAAGCTTTCTTT.